This T cell receptor (beta chain) was retrieved from a study of control samples from healthy donors and cancer patients. Libraries were prepared by immunoSEQ multiplex PCR; TCRdb keeps only in-frame clonotypes and omits some of them. Of some 120,000 clones in the sample, about nine tenths were seen once. CDR3 length: 12 amino acids. CDR1 and CDR2 from the germline V gene are SGHNT and YYREEE (reference sequence). V lost 0 bases, J lost 7 bases, and 7 bases lay in between. The gene calls are TRBV5-4 and TRBJ1-2; weak D call: TRBD1 (6 bases). The sequence derives from a man aged 35 to 55 in good health. The sequenced material came from blood. In nucleotides, the CDR3 is TGTGCCAGCAGCTTGGAAGGGGGTGGCTACACCTTC. It translates to CASSLEGGGYTF.